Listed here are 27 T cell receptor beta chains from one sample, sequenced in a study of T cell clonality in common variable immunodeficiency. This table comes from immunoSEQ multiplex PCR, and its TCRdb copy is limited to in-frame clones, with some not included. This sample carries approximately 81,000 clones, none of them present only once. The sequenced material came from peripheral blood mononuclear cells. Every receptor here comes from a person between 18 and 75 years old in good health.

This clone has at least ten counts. The sequenced CDR3 bases are TGTGCCAGCAGTCTTAGCGGAGTATACGAG. Translating it yields CASSLSGVYE. The complete CDR3 protein is CASSLSGVYEQYF. V usage is TRBV28 and J usage is TRBJ2-7; perhaps TRBD2 as D (6 bases). Read sequence stops 3 residues before the CDR3 end, and the germline J gene provides the missing end. Trimming pared 5 bases from V and 4 bases from J, leaving 12 bases between. Germline assignment: CDR1 MDHEN and CDR2 SYDVKM. The CDR3 loop spans 13 amino acids.

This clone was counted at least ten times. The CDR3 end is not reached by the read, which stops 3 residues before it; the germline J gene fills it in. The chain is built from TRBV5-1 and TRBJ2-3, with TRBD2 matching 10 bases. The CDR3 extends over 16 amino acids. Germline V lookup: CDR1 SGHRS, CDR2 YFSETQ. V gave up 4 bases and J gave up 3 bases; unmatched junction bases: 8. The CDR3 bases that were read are TGCGCCAGCAGCATACGGACTAGCGGAGCGACAGATACG. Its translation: CASSIRTSGATDT. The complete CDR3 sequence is CASSIRTSGATDTQYF.

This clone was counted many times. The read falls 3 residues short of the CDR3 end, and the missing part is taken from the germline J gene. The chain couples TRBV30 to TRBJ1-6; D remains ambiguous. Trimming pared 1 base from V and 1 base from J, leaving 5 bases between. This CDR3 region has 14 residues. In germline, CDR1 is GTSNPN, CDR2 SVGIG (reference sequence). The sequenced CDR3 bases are TGTGCCTGGAGTGCACAGTCCTATAATTCACCC. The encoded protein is CAWSAQSYNSP. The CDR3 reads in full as CAWSAQSYNSPLHF. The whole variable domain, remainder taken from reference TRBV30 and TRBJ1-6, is SQTIHQWPATLVQPVGSPLSLECTVEGTSNPNLYWYRQAAGRGLQLLFYSVGIGQISSEVPQNLSASRPQDRQFILSSKKLLLSDSGFYLCAWSAQSYNSPLHFGNGTRLTVT.

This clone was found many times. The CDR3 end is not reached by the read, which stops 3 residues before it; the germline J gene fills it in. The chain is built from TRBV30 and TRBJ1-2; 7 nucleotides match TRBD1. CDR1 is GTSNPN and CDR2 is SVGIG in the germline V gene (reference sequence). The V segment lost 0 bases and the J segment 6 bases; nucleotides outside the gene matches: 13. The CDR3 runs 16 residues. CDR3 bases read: TGTGCCTGGAGTGTACCCCGGCAGGGGGTTATAGATGGC. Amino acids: CAWSVPRQGVIDG. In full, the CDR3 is CAWSVPRQGVIDGYTF.

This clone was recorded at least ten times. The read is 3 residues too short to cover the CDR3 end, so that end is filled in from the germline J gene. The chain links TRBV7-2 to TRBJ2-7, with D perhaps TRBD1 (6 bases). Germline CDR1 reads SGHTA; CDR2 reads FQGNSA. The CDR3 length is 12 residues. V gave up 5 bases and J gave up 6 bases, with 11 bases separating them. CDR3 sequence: CASSGTGREQYF. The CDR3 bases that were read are TGTGCCAGCAGCGGAACAGGGCGCGAG.

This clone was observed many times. The CDR3 sequence: CASSLAGTNEELFF. CDR3 DNA, as far as it was read: TGTGCCAGCAGCTTAGCTGGGACAAACGAGGAA. This rearrangement joins TRBV7-8 to TRBJ1-4, with a tentative D call TRBD1 (6 bases). Read data end 3 residues before the CDR3 end; the end is taken from the germline J gene. Germline-derived CDR1 and CDR2 are SGHVS and FQNEAQ. The CDR3 is made up of 14 amino acids.

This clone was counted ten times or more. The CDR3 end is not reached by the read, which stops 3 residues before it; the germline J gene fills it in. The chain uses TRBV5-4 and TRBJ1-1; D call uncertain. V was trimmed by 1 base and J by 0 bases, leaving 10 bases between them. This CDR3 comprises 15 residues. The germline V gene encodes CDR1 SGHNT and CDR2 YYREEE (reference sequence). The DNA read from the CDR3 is TGTGCCAGCAGCTTGCGAGGGCGATTGAACACTGAA. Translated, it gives CASSLRGRLNTE. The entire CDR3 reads CASSLRGRLNTEAFF. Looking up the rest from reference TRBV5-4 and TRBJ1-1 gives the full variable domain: ETGVTQSPTHLIKTRGQQVTLRCSSQSGHNTVSWYQQALGQGPQFIFQYYREEENGRGNFPPRFSGLQFPNYSSELNVNALELDDSALYLCASSLRGRLNTEAFFGQGTRLTVV.

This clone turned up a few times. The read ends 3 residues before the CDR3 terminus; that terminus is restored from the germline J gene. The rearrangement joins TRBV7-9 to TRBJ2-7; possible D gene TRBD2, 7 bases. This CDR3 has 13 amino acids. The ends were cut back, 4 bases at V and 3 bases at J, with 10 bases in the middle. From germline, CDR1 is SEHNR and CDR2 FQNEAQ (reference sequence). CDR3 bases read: TGTGCCAGCAGCTGGGGGGGCGGCTACGAG. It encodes CASSWGGGYE. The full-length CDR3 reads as CASSWGGGYEQYF.

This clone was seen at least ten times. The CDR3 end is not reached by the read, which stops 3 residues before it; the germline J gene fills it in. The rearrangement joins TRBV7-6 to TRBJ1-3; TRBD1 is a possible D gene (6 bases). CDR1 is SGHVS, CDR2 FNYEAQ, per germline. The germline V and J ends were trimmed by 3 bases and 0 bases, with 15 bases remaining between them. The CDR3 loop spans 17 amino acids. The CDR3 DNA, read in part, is TGTGCCAGCAGCTTGTGGCCGGGACAAACCTCTGGAAACACC. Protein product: CASSLWPGQTSGNT. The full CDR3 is CASSLWPGQTSGNTIYF.

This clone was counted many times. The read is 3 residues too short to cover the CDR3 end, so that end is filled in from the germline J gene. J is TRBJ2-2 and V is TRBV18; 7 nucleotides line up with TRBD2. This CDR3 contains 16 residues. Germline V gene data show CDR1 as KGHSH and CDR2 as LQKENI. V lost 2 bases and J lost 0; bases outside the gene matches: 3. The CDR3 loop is CASSPVAGANTGELFF. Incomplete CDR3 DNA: TGTGCCAGCTCACCAGTCGCGGGGGCGAACACCGGGGAG.

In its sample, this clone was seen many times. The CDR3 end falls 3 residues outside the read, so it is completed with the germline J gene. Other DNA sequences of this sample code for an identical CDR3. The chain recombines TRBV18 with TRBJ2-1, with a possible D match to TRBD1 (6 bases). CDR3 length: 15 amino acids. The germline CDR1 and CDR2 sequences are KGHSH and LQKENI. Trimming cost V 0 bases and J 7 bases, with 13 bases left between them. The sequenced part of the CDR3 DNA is TGTGCCAGCTCACCACCCGAGGGCAGGGGAAATGAG. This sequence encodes CASSPPEGRGNE. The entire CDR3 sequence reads CASSPPEGRGNEQFF.

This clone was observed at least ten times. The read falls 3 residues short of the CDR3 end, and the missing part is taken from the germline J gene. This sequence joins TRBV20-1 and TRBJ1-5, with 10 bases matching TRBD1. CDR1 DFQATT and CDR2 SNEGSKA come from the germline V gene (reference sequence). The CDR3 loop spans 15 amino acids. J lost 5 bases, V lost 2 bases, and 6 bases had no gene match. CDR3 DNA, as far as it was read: TGCAGTGCTAGAACCGACAGGGGGCGTGATCAGCCC. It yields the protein CSARTDRGRDQP. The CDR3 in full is CSARTDRGRDQPQHF.

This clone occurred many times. CDR3 loop: CASSGRTSGNIQYF. CDR3 bases read: TGTGCCAGCAGTGGTAGGACTAGCGGGAACATT. The V gene is TRBV6-2 or TRBV6-3, the J gene TRBJ2-4; TRBD2 matches at 11 bases. The read comes to an end 3 residues before the CDR3 does, leaving the germline J gene to fill in the end. V was clipped by 5 bases and J by 7 bases; unmatched bases: 4. The CDR3 contains 14 residues. The germline gives CDR1 MNHEY, CDR2 SVGEGT.

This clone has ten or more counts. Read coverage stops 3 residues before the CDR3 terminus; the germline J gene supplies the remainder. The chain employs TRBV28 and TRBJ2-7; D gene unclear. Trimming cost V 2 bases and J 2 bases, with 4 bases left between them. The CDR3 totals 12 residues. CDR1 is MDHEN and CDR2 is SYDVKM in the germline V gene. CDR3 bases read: TGTGCCAGCAGTTTAGGCACCTACGAG. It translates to CASSLGTYE. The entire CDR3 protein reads CASSLGTYEQYF.

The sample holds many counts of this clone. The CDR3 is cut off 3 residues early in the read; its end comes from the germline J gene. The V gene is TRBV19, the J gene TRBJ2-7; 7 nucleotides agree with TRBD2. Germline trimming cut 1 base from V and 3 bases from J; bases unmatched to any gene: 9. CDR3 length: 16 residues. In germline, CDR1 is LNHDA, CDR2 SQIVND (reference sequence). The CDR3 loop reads CASSIVGGTRYYEQYF. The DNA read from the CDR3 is TGTGCCAGTAGTATAGTGGGGGGGACCCGCTACTACGAG.

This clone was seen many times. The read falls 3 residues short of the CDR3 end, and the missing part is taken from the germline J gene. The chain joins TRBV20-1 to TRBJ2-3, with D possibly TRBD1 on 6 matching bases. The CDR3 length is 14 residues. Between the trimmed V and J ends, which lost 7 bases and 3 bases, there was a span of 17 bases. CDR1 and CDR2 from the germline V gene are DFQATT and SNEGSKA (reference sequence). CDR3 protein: CSGKWAGTTDTQYF. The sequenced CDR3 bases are TGCAGTGGAAAGTGGGCAGGGACAACAGATACG.

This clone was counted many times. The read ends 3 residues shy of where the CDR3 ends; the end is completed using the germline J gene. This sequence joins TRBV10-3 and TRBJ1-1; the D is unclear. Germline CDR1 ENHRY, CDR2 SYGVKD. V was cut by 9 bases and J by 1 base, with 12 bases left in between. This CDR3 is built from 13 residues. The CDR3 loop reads CAIRSGSNTEAFF. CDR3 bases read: TGTGCCATACGATCGGGGTCGAACACTGAA.

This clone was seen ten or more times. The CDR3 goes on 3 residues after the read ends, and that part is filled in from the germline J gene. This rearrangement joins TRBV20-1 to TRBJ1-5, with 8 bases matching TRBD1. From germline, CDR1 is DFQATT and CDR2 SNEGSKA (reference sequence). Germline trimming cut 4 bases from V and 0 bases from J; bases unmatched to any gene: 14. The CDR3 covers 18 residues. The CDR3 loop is CSATVLGTGKYSNQPQHF. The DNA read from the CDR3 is TGCAGTGCTACCGTGCTGGGGACAGGAAAATATAGCAATCAGCCC.

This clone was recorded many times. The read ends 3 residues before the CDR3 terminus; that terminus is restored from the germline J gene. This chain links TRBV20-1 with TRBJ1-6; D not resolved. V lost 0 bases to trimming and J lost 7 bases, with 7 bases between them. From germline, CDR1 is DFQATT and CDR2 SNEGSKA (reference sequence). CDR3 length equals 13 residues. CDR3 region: CSARDPGNSPLHF. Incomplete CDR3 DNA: TGCAGTGCTAGAGATCCCGGGAATTCACCC.

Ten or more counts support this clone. CDR3 residues: CASSLGPQTQETQYF. CDR3 DNA (partial): TGCGCCAGCAGCTTGGGGCCGCAGACACAAGAGACC. The V and J genes are TRBV5-1 and TRBJ2-5, with D unclear. The read ends 3 residues early relative to the CDR3; the germline J gene fills the gap. The CDR3 consists of 15 residues. V was clipped by 0 bases and J by 2 bases, with 11 bases between them. Germline V gene data show CDR1 as SGHRS and CDR2 as YFSETQ.

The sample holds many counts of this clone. The sequenced CDR3 bases are TGCGCCAGCAGCTTGGGAGCGGGAGGGCCTACCTACAATGAG. Protein sequence: CASSLGAGGPTYNE. The whole CDR3 region reads CASSLGAGGPTYNEQFF. V usage is TRBV5-1 and J usage is TRBJ2-1; 10 nucleotides align to TRBD2. The read terminates 3 residues before the CDR3 end, so the remaining end is supplied by the germline J gene. CDR1 is SGHRS, CDR2 YFSETQ, per germline. There are 17 residues in the CDR3. Trimming cost V 0 bases and J 2 bases; bases outside gene matches: 5.

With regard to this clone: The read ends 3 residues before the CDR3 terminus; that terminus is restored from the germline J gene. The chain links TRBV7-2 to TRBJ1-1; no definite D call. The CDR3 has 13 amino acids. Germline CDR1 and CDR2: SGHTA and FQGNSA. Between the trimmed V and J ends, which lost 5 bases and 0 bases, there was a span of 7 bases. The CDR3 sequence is CASSAVLNTEAFF. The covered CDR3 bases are TGTGCCAGCAGCGCGGTTCTGAACACTGAA.

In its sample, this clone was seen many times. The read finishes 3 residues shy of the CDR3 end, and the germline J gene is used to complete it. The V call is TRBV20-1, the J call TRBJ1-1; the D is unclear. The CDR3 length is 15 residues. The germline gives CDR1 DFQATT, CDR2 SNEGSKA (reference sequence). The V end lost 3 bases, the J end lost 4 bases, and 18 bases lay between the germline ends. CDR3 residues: CSASVGKWKGTEAFF. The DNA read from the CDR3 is TGCAGTGCTAGTGTGGGCAAATGGAAGGGCACTGAA.

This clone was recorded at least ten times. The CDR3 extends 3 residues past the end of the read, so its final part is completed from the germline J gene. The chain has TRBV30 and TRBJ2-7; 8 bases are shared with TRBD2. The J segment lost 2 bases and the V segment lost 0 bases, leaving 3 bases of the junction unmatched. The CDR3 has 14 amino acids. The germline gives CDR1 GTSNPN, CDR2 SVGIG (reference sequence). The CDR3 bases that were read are TGTGCCTGGAGTGTACCGGGACTAGCCTACGAG. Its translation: CAWSVPGLAYE. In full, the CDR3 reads CAWSVPGLAYEQYF.

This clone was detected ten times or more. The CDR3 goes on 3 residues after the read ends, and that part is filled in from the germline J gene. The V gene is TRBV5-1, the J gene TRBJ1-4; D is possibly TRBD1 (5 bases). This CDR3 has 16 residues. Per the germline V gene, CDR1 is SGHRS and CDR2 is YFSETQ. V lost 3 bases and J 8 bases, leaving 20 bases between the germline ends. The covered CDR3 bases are TGCGCCAGCAGCTATGACCCCACGAGGGAGGGGGAAAAA. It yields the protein CASSYDPTREGEK. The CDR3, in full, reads CASSYDPTREGEKLFF.

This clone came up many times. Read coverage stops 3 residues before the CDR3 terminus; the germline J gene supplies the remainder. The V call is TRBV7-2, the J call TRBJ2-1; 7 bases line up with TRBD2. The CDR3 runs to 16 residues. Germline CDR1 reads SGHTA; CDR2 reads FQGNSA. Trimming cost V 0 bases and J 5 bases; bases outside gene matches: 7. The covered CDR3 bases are TGTGCCAGCAGCTTAGCATTCGGACTAGGAAACAATGAG. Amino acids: CASSLAFGLGNNE. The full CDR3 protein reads CASSLAFGLGNNEQFF.

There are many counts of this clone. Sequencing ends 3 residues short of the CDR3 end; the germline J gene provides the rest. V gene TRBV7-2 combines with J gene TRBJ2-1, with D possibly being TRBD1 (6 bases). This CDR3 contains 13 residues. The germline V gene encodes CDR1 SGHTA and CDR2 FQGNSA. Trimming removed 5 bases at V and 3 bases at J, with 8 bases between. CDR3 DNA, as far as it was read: TGTGCCAGCAGCCCGACAGGCTACAATGAG. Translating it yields CASSPTGYNE. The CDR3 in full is CASSPTGYNEQFF.